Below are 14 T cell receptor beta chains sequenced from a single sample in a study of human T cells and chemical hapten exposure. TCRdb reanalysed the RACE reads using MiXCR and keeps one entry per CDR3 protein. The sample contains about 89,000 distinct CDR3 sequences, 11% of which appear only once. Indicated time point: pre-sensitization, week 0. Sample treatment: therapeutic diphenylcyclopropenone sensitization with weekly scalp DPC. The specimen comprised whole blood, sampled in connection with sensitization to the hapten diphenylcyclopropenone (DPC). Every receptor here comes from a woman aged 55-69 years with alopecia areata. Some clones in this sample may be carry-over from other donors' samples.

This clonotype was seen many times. The CDR3, as DNA: TGTGCCAGCAGCTTAGAAGGTCGGCGGGGCAGGGCGGGAGGCCTGACTTTC. Its protein product is CASSLEGRRGRAGGLTF. The chain has TRBV7-3 and TRBJ2-6; 8 bases agree with TRBD2. The trim removed 2 bases at V and 15 bases at J, leaving 18 bases unmatched. There are 17 residues in the CDR3. The V gene's germline CDR1 is SGHTA and CDR2 FQGTGA.

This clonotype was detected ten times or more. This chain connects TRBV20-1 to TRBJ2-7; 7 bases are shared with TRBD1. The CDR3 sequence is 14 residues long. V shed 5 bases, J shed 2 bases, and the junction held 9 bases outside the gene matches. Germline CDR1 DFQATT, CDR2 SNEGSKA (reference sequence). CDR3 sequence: CSAEDSQGAYEQYF. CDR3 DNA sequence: TGCAGTGCTGAAGACTCTCAGGGGGCCTACGAGCAGTACTTC.

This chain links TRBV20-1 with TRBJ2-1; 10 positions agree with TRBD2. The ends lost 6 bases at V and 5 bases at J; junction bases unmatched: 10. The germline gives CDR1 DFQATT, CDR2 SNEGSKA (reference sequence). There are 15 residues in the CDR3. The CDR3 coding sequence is TGCAGTGCCAGCACCCTAGCGGGGGCAAACAATGAGCAGTTCTTC. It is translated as CSASTLAGANNEQFF.

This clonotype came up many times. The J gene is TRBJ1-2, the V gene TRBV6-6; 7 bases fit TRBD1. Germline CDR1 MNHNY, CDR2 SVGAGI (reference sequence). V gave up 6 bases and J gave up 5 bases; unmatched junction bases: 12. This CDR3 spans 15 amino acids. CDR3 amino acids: CASRDGQESLYGYTF. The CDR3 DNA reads TGTGCCAGCAGAGATGGACAGGAGTCTCTTTATGGCTACACCTTC.

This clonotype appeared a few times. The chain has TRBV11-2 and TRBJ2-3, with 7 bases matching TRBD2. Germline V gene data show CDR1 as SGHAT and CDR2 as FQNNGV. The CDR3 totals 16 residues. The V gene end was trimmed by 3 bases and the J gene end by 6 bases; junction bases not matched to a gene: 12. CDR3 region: CASSFAGRVAGDTQYF. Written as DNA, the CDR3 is TGTGCCAGCAGCTTCGCGGGGAGGGTGGCGGGGGATACGCAGTATTTT.

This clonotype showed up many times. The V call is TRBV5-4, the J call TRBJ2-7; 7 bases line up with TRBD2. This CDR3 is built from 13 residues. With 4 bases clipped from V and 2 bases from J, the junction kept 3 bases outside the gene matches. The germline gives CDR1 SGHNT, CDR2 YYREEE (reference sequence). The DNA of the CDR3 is TGTGCCAGCAGCCCGGGACTACCCTACGAGCAGTACTTC. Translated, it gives CASSPGLPYEQYF.

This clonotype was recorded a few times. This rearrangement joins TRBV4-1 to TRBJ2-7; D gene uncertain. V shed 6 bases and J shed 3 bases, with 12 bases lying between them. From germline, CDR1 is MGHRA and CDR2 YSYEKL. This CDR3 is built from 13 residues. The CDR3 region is CASSRVGGYEQYF. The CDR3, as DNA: TGCGCCAGCAGTAGGGTCGGCGGCTACGAGCAGTACTTC.

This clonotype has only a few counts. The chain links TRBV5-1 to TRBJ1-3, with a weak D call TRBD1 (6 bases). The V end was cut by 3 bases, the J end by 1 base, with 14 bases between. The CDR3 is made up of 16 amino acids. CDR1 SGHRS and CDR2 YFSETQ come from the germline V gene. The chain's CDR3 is CASSSRTVTSGNTIYF. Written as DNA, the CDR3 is TGCGCCAGCAGCTCCAGGACAGTCACTTCTGGAAACACCATATATTTT.

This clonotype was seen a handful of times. The CDR3 DNA follows: TGTGCCTGGACCATACAGCATAATTCACCCCTCCACTTT. It specifies CAWTIQHNSPLHF. V is TRBV30 and J is TRBJ1-6, with D unresolved. Deletions cut 4 bases from V and 5 bases from J, with 9 bases between. The CDR3 is made up of 13 amino acids. Germline CDR1 is GTSNPN and CDR2 is SVGIG (reference sequence).

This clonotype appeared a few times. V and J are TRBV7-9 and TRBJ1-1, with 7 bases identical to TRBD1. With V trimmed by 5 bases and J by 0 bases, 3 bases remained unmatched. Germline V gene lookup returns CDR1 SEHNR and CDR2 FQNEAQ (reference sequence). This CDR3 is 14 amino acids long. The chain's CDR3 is CASSPGQMNTEAFF. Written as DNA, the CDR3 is TGTGCCAGCAGCCCGGGACAGATGAACACTGAAGCTTTCTTT. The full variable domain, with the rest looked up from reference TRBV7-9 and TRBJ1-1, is DTGVSQNPRHKITKRGQNVTFRCDPISEHNRLYWYRQTLGQGPEFLTYFQNEAQLEKSRLLSDRFSAERPKGSFSTLEIQRTEQGDSAMYLCASSPGQMNTEAFFGQGTRLTVV.

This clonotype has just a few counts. In DNA, the CDR3 is TGTGCTAGTGGTTTCCTCCCCGGGACCGAGCAGTTCTTC. Its protein product is CASGFLPGTEQFF. The chain has TRBV12-5 and TRBJ2-1; D is possibly TRBD1 or TRBD2 (5 bases each). The V end was cut by 3 bases, the J end by 10 bases, with 13 bases between. Germline values: CDR1 LGHNT, CDR2 FRNRAP. The CDR3 loop spans 13 amino acids.

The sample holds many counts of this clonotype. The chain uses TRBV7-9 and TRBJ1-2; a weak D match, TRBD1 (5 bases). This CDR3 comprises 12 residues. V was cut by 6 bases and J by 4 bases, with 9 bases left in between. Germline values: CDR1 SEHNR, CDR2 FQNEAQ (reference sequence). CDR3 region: CASSDSSYGYTF. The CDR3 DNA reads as TGTGCCAGCAGTGACAGTTCCTATGGCTACACCTTC.

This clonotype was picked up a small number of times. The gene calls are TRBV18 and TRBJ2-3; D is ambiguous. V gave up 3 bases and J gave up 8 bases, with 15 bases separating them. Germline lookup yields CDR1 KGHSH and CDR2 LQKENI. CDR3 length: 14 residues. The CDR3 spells CASSPSTPPGTQYF. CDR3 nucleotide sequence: TGTGCCAGCTCACCGTCTACACCACCGGGTACGCAGTATTTT.

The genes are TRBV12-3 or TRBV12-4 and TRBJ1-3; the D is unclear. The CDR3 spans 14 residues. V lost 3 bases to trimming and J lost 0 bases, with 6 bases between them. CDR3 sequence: CASSFGLSGNTIYF. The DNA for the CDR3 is TGTGCCAGCAGTTTCGGCCTCTCTGGAAACACCATATATTTT.